A selection of T cell receptor beta chains follows, all from one sample in a study of cytomegalovirus exposure and HLA in healthy donors. This table comes from immunoSEQ multiplex PCR, and its TCRdb copy is limited to in-frame clones, with some not included. The table has about 190,000 clones, about 77% seen once; the top ten hold 2% to 2.5%. Sequenced material: PBMCs. These receptors were collected from a woman in her 30s in good health and CMV-seropositive. Both conserved end residues are part of each CDR3. D genes are given only for firm matches. Size is omitted from some rows. Given values are once, few, many or a class for expanded clones.

NA | TRBJ1-2 | TRBV27 | NA | TGTGCCAGCAGTTCACAGGGTTTTGGGGGCTACACCTTC | CASSSQGFGGYTF
TRBD2 | TRBJ2-1 | TRBV10-3 | NA | TGTGCCATCAGTGAGTCCGGCGGGGGGGCCGAAGAGCAGTTCTTC | CAISESGGGAEEQFF
TRBD2 | TRBJ2-2 | TRBV5-4 | few | TGTGCCAGCACCAACATAGCGGGGTACAGGGTTGGCACCGGGGAGCTGTTTTTT | CASTNIAGYRVGTGELFF
TRBD1 | TRBJ1-2 | TRBV28 | NA | TGTGCCAGCAGTTTAGGGACAGACTATGGCTACACCTTC | CASSLGTDYGYTF
TRBD1 | TRBJ2-7 | TRBV27 | few | TGTGCCAGCAGTTTAAGTCGGACAGGGGTGGACGAGCAGTACTTC | CASSLSRTGVDEQYF
NA | TRBJ2-3 | TRBV5-1 | few | TGCGCCAGCAGCCAGGTCGGGGGGCGACGGACAGATACGCAGTATTTT | CASSQVGGRRTDTQYF
NA | TRBJ1-2 | TRBV15 | once | TGTGCCACCAGCAGAGCAACTTTCGGGACAAGTGGCTACACCTTC | CATSRATFGTSGYTF
TRBD1 | TRBJ2-3 | TRBV5-1 | NA | TGCGCCAGCAGCTGGGGACAGCTGCGCACAGATACGCAGTATTTT | CASSWGQLRTDTQYF
NA | TRBJ2-7 | TRBV11-3 | NA | TGTGCCAGCAGCTTAGGTGGGCAATACGAGCAGTACTTC | CASSLGGQYEQYF
TRBD1 | TRBJ1-3 | TRBV5-1 | NA | TGCGCCAGCAGCTTGGGTGCAGGGGGCAAGGGAAACACCATATATTTT | CASSLGAGGKGNTIYF
NA | TRBJ1-6 | TRBV2 | NA | TGTGCCAGCAGTGTTCTTGACAGTTTGAATTCACCCCTCCACTTT | CASSVLDSLNSPLHF
TRBD1 | TRBJ2-7 | TRBV4-2 | few | TGTGCCAGCAGCCAAGAGTGGGGAACCGGGACAGGGACCGAGCAGTACTTC | CASSQEWGTGTGTEQYF
NA | TRBJ1-4 | TRBV15 | NA | TGTGCCACCAGCAGAGATCGCGCTAACAGGGCAGGTGAAAAACTGTTTTTT | CATSRDRANRAGEKLFF
TRBD1 | TRBJ1-1 | TRBV30 | NA | TGTGCCTGTAGGACAGGGGAATACGCTTTCTTT | CACRTGEYAFF
NA | TRBJ1-1 | TRBV7-9 | NA | TGTGCCAGCAGCTTATCGTGGAACACTGAAGCTTTCTTT | CASSLSWNTEAFF
NA | TRBJ1-1 | TRBV7-9 | NA | TGTGCCAGCAGCTTTTCCGGGGTCCCTGAAGCTTTCTTT | CASSFSGVPEAFF
TRBD2 | TRBJ2-1 | TRBV4-2 | NA | TGTGCCAGCAGCCAAGTCATGGGCGGGGGGGCAATTGAGCAGTTCTTC | CASSQVMGGGAIEQFF
TRBD1 | TRBJ2-1 | TRBV7-2 | NA | TGTGCCAGCAGGTTAGGGACAGGGGATTTCAATGAGCAGTTCTTC | CASRLGTGDFNEQFF
NA | TRBJ1-5 | TRBV30 | NA | TGTGCCTGGAGTGAAAGTCGTGGCCCCAATCAGCCCCAGCATTTT | CAWSESRGPNQPQHF
NA | TRBJ1-2 | TRBV18 | NA | TGTGCCAGCTCACGGTGGGAGTCTGATGGCTACACCTTC | CASSRWESDGYTF
NA | TRBJ1-4 | TRBV5-1 | once | TGCGCCAGCAGCCTCACAGGGTTAGGAGGTGAAAAACTGTTTTTT | CASSLTGLGGEKLFF
TRBD2 | TRBJ2-7 | TRBV6-5 | NA | TGTGCCAGCAGTGCCACCCCCGGGACTAGCGGGGGCGTGTTC | CASSATPGTSGGVF
NA | TRBJ1-1 | TRBV4-2 | few | TGTGCCAGCAGCCAAGAGGGGGGTAACACTGAAGCTTTCTTT | CASSQEGGNTEAFF
NA | TRBJ2-5 | TRBV7-3 | NA | TGTGCCAGCAGTAGGTCCCAGGGGAACCAAGAGACCCAGTACTTC | CASSRSQGNQETQYF
TRBD2 | TRBJ2-3 | TRBV10-3 | NA | TGTGCCATCAGTGACCGGACTAGCGGGGGTGATACGCAGTATTTT | CAISDRTSGGDTQYF
NA | TRBJ1-5 | TRBV6-1 | NA | TGTGCCAGCAGTGAAATGAGAGGGACACTTCTGCAGCCCCAGCATTTT | CASSEMRGTLLQPQHF
NA | TRBJ2-1 | TRBV5-6 | NA | TGTGCCAGCAGCACTGGACTGGTCTCCTACAATGAGCAGTTCTTC | CASSTGLVSYNEQFF
TRBD2 | TRBJ2-1 | TRBV11-2 | NA | TGTGCCAGCAGCTTAGGTGAAGGGCGGGGGGAGTTCTTC | CASSLGEGRGEFF
TRBD1 | TRBJ1-1 | TRBV5-1 | NA | TGCGCCAGCAGCCCGACAGGGGCGACGAACACTGAAGCTTTCTTT | CASSPTGATNTEAFF
NA | TRBJ2-7 | TRBV5-1 | few | TGCGCCAGCAGCCAACAGGGTTTCTACGAGCAGTACTTC | CASSQQGFYEQYF
NA | TRBJ2-3 | TRBV5-1 | NA | TGCGCCAGCAGCTCTGGACAGAGAAGCACAGATACGCAGTATTTT | CASSSGQRSTDTQYF
NA | TRBJ1-2 | TRBV15 | NA | TGTGCCACCAGCCAGCAAGAGGCCGGGGTCGGCTACACCTTC | CATSQQEAGVGYTF
TRBD1 | TRBJ1-6 | TRBV5-6 | NA | TGTGCCAGCAGCATGGACAGGGCCAGCTCACCCCTCCACTTT | CASSMDRASSPLHF
NA | TRBJ1-6 | TRBV28 | NA | TGTGCCAGCAGTTTGGGGGGAAATAATTCACCCCTCCACTTT | CASSLGGNNSPLHF
NA | TRBJ1-1 | TRBV6-4 | NA | TGTGCCAGCAGTGCCGAGATGAACACTGAAGCTTTCTTT | CASSAEMNTEAFF
NA | TRBJ2-5 | TRBV11-2 | NA | TGTGCCAGCAGCTTAGGCGTCAGGCAAGAGACCCAGTACTTC | CASSLGVRQETQYF
NA | TRBJ2-3 | TRBV6-1 | NA | TGTGCCAGCAGTGCGTCTATAACCTTTACCACAGATACGCAGTATTTT | CASSASITFTTDTQYF
NA | TRBJ1-1 | TRBV5-1 | NA | TGCGCCAGCAGCTTTTGGGGGGTCACTGAAGCTTTCTTT | CASSFWGVTEAFF
NA | TRBJ2-1 | TRBV27 | once | TGTGCCAGCAGCCACAAGGCCGCCTCGGGCAATGAGCAGTTCTTC | CASSHKAASGNEQFF
NA | TRBJ2-3 | TRBV6-5 | NA | TGTGCCAGCAGTTCCCCGGCAGGACTCACAGATACGCAGTATTTT | CASSSPAGLTDTQYF
NA | TRBJ2-1 | TRBV6-6 | once | TGTGCCAGCTTGAGGAGCCCCCTGAAGCCCTACAATGAGCAGTTCTTC | CASLRSPLKPYNEQFF
TRBD1 | TRBJ1-1 | TRBV2 | NA | TGTGCCAGCAGGCTGACAGGGGGCGAGAACACTGAAGCTTTCTTT | CASRLTGGENTEAFF
NA | TRBJ2-7 | TRBV7-8 | NA | TGTGCCAGCAGCTCCCTCGGGGGCTACGAGCAGTACTTC | CASSSLGGYEQYF
NA | TRBJ2-3 | TRBV7-2 | NA | TGTGCCAGCAGCCCTAGCACAGATACGCAGTATTTT | CASSPSTDTQYF
NA | TRBJ2-1 | TRBV5-1 | NA | TGCGCCAGCAGCGTTACCGGGACAAACTTCTACAATGAGCAGTTCTTC | CASSVTGTNFYNEQFF
NA | TRBJ2-2 | TRBV5-1 | NA | TGCGCCAGCGCAAGGGGTGTGATCGCGAACACCGGGGAGCTGTTTTTT | CASARGVIANTGELFF
TRBD1 | TRBJ1-5 | TRBV27 | NA | TGTGCCAGACCAAATGACAGGGAGTGGAATCAGCCCCAGCATTTT | CARPNDREWNQPQHF
NA | TRBJ1-1 | TRBV5-1 | NA | TGCGCCAGCAGCTTCGGGGAGCGGGGCACTGAAGCTTTCTTT | CASSFGERGTEAFF
TRBD2 | TRBJ2-3 | TRBV5-6 | NA | TGTGCCAGCAGCTTGAGCCTAAAGCGGGGGACAGATACGCAGTATTTT | CASSLSLKRGTDTQYF